Each of the 7 T cell receptor beta chains below was sequenced from the same sample in a study of T cell responses to AZD1222 COVID-19 vaccine. Sequenced by immunoSEQ multiplex PCR; TCRdb stores in-frame clones only, minus some. The sample records approximately 150,000 clones, roughly 94% being singletons. The sample here was peripheral blood, taken on day 0 of AZD1222 vaccination. The receptors come from an adult in good health.

This clone was counted once. The chain carries TRBV19 and TRBJ1-1; no reliable D call. This CDR3 is 11 amino acids long. Trimming left V 9 bases short and J 1 base short, with 6 bases between. The germline gives CDR1 LNHDA, CDR2 SQIVND (reference sequence). CDR3 DNA: TGTGCCAGCGGACGGAACACTGAAGCTTTCTTT. Protein: CASGRNTEAFF.

The chain combines TRBV20-1 with TRBJ2-4; D is perhaps TRBD2 (6 bases). Germline V lookup: CDR1 DFQATT, CDR2 SNEGSKA (reference sequence). V lost 3 bases to trimming and J lost 0 bases, with 9 bases between them. The CDR3 consists of 14 residues. The CDR3 here is CSASRGTAKNIQYF. CDR3 sequence (DNA): TGCAGTGCTAGTCGGGGGACAGCCAAAAACATTCAGTACTTC.

The J gene is TRBJ1-1, the V gene TRBV5-1; no clear D. V was shortened by 4 bases and J by 6 bases, with 13 bases between the two germline ends. The CDR3 contains 13 residues. The germline V gene encodes CDR1 SGHRS and CDR2 YFSETQ. The CDR3 protein is CASSPVRRSEAFF. For the CDR3, the DNA is TGCGCCAGCAGCCCGGTCAGGAGGTCTGAAGCTTTCTTT. Complete variable domain (other parts from reference TRBV5-1 and TRBJ1-1): KAGVTQTPRYLIKTRGQQVTLSCSPISGHRSVSWYQQTPGQGLQFLFEYFSETQRNKGNFPGRFSGRQFSNSRSEMNVSTLELGDSALYLCASSPVRRSEAFFGQGTRLTVV.

V is TRBV5-4 and J is TRBJ1-1; D might be TRBD1 (5 bases). Trimming stripped 4 bases from V and 1 base from J, with 17 bases between. CDR3 length equals 16 residues. Germline loops: CDR1 SGHNT, CDR2 YYREEE (reference sequence). DNA of the CDR3: TGTGCCAGCAGCCGGGACGCGAGGCGGGAGAACACTGAAGCTTTCTTT. It translates to CASSRDARRENTEAFF. The complete variable domain, with remaining parts taken from reference TRBV5-4 and TRBJ1-1, reads ETGVTQSPTHLIKTRGQQVTLRCSSQSGHNTVSWYQQALGQGPQFIFQYYREEENGRGNFPPRFSGLQFPNYSSELNVNALELDDSALYLCASSRDARRENTEAFFGQGTRLTVV.

This clone was picked up one time. The V gene is TRBV28, the J gene TRBJ1-2; the D is unclear. This CDR3 comprises 11 residues. Trimming pared 0 bases from V and 6 bases from J, leaving 2 bases between. Germline V gene lookup returns CDR1 MDHEN and CDR2 SYDVKM. DNA of the CDR3: TGTGCCAGCAGTTTATGGGATGGCTACACCTTC. Translated, it gives CASSLWDGYTF.

This clone was found once. The chain is built from TRBV28 and TRBJ2-2; TRBD2 matches 14 bases. The V gene end was trimmed by 3 bases and the J gene end by 4 bases; junction bases not matched to a gene: 13. This CDR3 is built from 20 residues. Germline V gives CDR1 MDHEN, CDR2 SYDVKM. The CDR3 bases are TGTGCCAGCAGTTTCCCCGGACTAGCGGGGGGATCGCGGGGCACCGGGGAGCTGTTTTTT. Amino acid sequence: CASSFPGLAGGSRGTGELFF.

The chain is built from TRBV7-9 and TRBJ1-6, with 8 positions matching TRBD1. Trimming at V came to 6 bases and at J to 7 bases, leaving 8 bases not matched to a gene. The CDR3 runs to 15 residues. Germline lookup yields CDR1 SEHNR and CDR2 FQNEAQ (reference sequence). The CDR3: CASSSQGARNSPLHF. CDR3 sequence (DNA): TGTGCCAGCAGTTCCCAGGGGGCAAGGAATTCACCCCTCCACTTT. Filled out from reference TRBV7-9 and TRBJ1-6, the complete variable domain reads DTGVSQNPRHKITKRGQNVTFRCDPISEHNRLYWYRQTLGQGPEFLTYFQNEAQLEKSRLLSDRFSAERPKGSFSTLEIQRTEQGDSAMYLCASSSQGARNSPLHFGNGTRLTVT.